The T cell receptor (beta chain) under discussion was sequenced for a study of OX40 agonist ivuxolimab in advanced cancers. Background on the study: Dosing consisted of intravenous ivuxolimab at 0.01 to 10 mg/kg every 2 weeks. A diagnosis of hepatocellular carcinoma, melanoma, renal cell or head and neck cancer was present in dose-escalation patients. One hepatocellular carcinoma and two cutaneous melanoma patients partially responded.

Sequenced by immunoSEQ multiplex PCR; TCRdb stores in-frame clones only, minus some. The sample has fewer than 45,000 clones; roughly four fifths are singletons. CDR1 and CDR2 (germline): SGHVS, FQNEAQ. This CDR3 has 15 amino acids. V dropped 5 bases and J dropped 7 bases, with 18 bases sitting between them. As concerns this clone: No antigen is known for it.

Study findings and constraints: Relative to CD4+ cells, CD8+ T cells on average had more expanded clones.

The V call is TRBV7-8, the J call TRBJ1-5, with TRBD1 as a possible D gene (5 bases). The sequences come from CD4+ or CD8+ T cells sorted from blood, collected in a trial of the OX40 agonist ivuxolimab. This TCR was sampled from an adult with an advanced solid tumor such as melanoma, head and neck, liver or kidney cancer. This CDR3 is CASSPAGEGTQPQHF. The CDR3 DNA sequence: TGTGCCAGCAGCCCCGCCGGGGAGGGGACCCAGCCCCAGCATTTT.